Following are 17 T cell receptor beta chains from one sample sequenced in a study of shared clonotypes between healthy human individuals. Repertoires were generated with immunoSEQ multiplex PCR, while TCRdb's copy carries only in-frame clones and drops some. The table lists 2 million to 2.5 million clones, just over 90% of them singletons, with under 0.45% in the top ten. The sample taken for sequencing was naive CD4+ T cells from PBMCs. Specified subset: CD45RA+ positively selected. These receptors came from a man younger than 35 in good health. Some clones in this sample may be carry-over from other donors' samples.

The V gene is TRBV7-3, the J gene TRBJ2-2; 9 bases map to TRBD1. The CDR3 consists of 17 residues. Trimming removed 2 bases from V and 4 bases from J; junction bases left unmatched: 8. CDR1 and CDR2 from the germline V gene are SGHTA and FQGTGA. The CDR3 region has the DNA TGTGCCAGCAGCTTACCGGGACAGGGAGGTTTCACCGGGGAGCTGTTTTTT. Translating it yields CASSLPGQGGFTGELFF.

This chain links TRBV6-5 with TRBJ2-7; TRBD1 aligns across 12 bases. The CDR3 is 15 residues long. V lost 6 bases and J lost 2; bases outside the gene matches: 5. Germline V gene lookup returns CDR1 MNHEY and CDR2 SVGAGI. CDR3 region: CASRGQGAVPYEQYF. The CDR3 DNA is TGTGCCAGCAGGGGACAGGGGGCGGTCCCCTACGAGCAGTACTTC.

The chain uses TRBV7-3 and TRBJ2-2; 9 bases agree with TRBD2. The CDR3 is 16 amino acids. The germline V gene has CDR1 SGHTA and CDR2 FQGTGA. The V and J ends lost 4 bases and 2 bases, in that order; junction bases with no gene match: 5. In DNA, the CDR3 is TGTGCCAGCAGCTCCCCTAGCGGGACTAACACCGGGGAGCTGTTTTTT. This translates into CASSSPSGTNTGELFF.

The rearrangement links TRBV7-8 to TRBJ1-2; D is perhaps TRBD1 (5 bases). Germline V gives CDR1 SGHVS, CDR2 FQNEAQ. CDR3 length equals 13 residues. Trimming left V 5 bases short and J 7 bases short, with 14 bases between. CDR3 nucleotide sequence: TGTGCCAGCAGCCCAAGTGGGGGGTCTGGCTACACCTTC. Translated: CASSPSGGSGYTF.

This chain links TRBV19 with TRBJ1-1, with 7 bases fitting TRBD1. The CDR3 runs 15 residues. Germline loops: CDR1 LNHDA, CDR2 SQIVND (reference sequence). The ends lost 5 bases at V and 5 bases at J; junction bases unmatched: 11. CDR3 nucleotides: TGTGCCAGTAGTCGACCGGGACAGCGATTTACTGAAGCTTTCTTT. It yields the protein CASSRPGQRFTEAFF.

The chain uses TRBV28 and TRBJ2-7; maybe TRBD2 (5 bases). This CDR3 has 13 amino acids. Per the germline V gene, CDR1 is MDHEN and CDR2 is SYDVKM. Trimming removed 7 bases at V and 5 bases at J, with 15 bases between. The CDR3 DNA reads TGTGCCAGCACCCAGCCCGGGAACCACGAGCAGTACTTC. As protein: CASTQPGNHEQYF.

CDR3 nucleotide sequence: TGTGCCAGCAGTCAATTAGGACAGGCCCCCCGAGAGACCCAGTACTTC. Residues: CASSQLGQAPRETQYF. The chain combines TRBV28 with TRBJ2-5, with 7 bases aligning to TRBD1. This CDR3 has 16 amino acids. The germline gives CDR1 MDHEN, CDR2 SYDVKM. The V segment lost 5 bases and the J segment 4 bases; nucleotides outside the gene matches: 13.

V gene TRBV2 combines with J gene TRBJ1-3; TRBD1 aligns across 8 bases. The germline CDR1 and CDR2 sequences are SNHLY and FYNNEI. The CDR3 sequence is 16 residues long. The V segment lost 3 bases and the J segment 2 bases; nucleotides outside the gene matches: 6. CDR3 residues: CASSDLKTGAGNTIYF. As DNA, the CDR3 is TGTGCCAGCAGTGATTTAAAGACAGGGGCTGGAAACACCATATATTTT.

The chain joins TRBV5-1 to TRBJ2-7, with 10 bases lining up with TRBD1. Trimming cost V 4 bases and J 2 bases; bases outside gene matches: 6. The CDR3 covers 15 residues. CDR1 SGHRS and CDR2 YFSETQ come from the germline V gene. The CDR3, as DNA: TGCGCCAGCAGCGGTGGTGGGACAGGGGCCTACGAGCAGTACTTC. It codes for CASSGGGTGAYEQYF. The entire variable domain, with the rest obtained from reference TRBV5-1 and TRBJ2-7, is as follows: KAGVTQTPRYLIKTRGQQVTLSCSPISGHRSVSWYQQTPGQGLQFLFEYFSETQRNKGNFPGRFSGRQFSNSRSEMNVSTLELGDSALYLCASSGGGTGAYEQYFGPGTRLTVT.

The V call is TRBV19, the J call TRBJ2-7, with D perhaps TRBD2 (5 bases). In germline, CDR1 is LNHDA, CDR2 SQIVND (reference sequence). Trimming shortened V by 5 bases and J by 4 bases, and 12 bases separated the two germline ends. The CDR3 is 13 residues long. In DNA form, the CDR3 reads TGTGCCAGTAGTCGGGGAGTTGCATACGAGCAGTACTTC. The encoded protein is CASSRGVAYEQYF.

The chain uses TRBV5-1 and TRBJ1-1; the match to TRBD1 covers 9 bases. The V gene's germline CDR1 is SGHRS and CDR2 YFSETQ. CDR3 length: 17 residues. Trimming cost V 4 bases and J 0 bases; bases outside gene matches: 10. This CDR3 reads CASSLRTGELMNTEAFF. The CDR3 nucleotides read TGCGCCAGCAGCCTTCGGACAGGGGAATTAATGAACACTGAAGCTTTCTTT.

The chain links TRBV28 to TRBJ1-3; maybe TRBD1 (5 bases). The CDR3 has 15 residues. Trimming took off 2 bases at V and 3 bases at J, with 11 bases between the two ends. The germline V gene has CDR1 MDHEN and CDR2 SYDVKM. Written as DNA, the CDR3 is TGTGCCAGCAGTTTAGGCAGGGTCGGTGGAAACACCATATATTTT. It is translated as CASSLGRVGGNTIYF.

The V call is TRBV28, the J call TRBJ1-5, with TRBD1 matching 9 bases. The J segment lost 5 bases and the V segment lost 6 bases, leaving 5 bases of the junction unmatched. CDR1 MDHEN and CDR2 SYDVKM come from the germline V gene. The CDR3 has 14 residues. The CDR3 DNA reads TGTGCCAGCAGGGGGGGGACAGGGCATCAGCCCCAGCATTTT. This codes for CASRGGTGHQPQHF.

V and J are TRBV7-9 and TRBJ1-3; tentatively, D is TRBD1 (5 bases). Germline-derived CDR1 and CDR2 are SEHNR and FQNEAQ (reference sequence). V was pared by 1 base and J by 2 bases, with 6 bases between. CDR3 length: 14 residues. CDR3 bases: TGTGCCAGCAGCTTAGTCAGGGCTGGAAACACCATATATTTT. Encoded protein: CASSLVRAGNTIYF.

The chain has TRBV19 and TRBJ1-1, with a weak D call TRBD1 (5 bases). CDR1 and CDR2 (germline): LNHDA, SQIVND (reference sequence). The ends were cut back, 4 bases at V and 6 bases at J, with 21 bases in the middle. The CDR3 consists of 16 residues. CDR3 sequence reads: CASSTLFQPGVPEAFF. The CDR3 coding sequence is TGTGCCAGTAGTACCCTCTTTCAGCCGGGGGTTCCTGAAGCTTTCTTT.

V and J are TRBV14 and TRBJ2-7; no definite D call. V lost 1 base to trimming and J lost 6 bases, with 7 bases between them. Germline CDR1 is SGHDN and CDR2 is FVKESK. CDR3 size: 12 residues. The CDR3 DNA sequence: TGTGCCAGCAGCCAAGGTCGCGGCGAGCAGTACTTC. It codes for CASSQGRGEQYF.

The chain combines TRBV2 with TRBJ2-6, with unresolved D. Germline CDR1 SNHLY, CDR2 FYNNEI. The CDR3 contains 15 residues. The V and J ends lost 7 bases and 4 bases respectively, with 14 bases between them. CDR3 sequence (DNA): TGTGCCAGCAAATTAACCGTCGTCGGGGCCAACGTCCTGACTTTC. This sequence encodes CASKLTVVGANVLTF.